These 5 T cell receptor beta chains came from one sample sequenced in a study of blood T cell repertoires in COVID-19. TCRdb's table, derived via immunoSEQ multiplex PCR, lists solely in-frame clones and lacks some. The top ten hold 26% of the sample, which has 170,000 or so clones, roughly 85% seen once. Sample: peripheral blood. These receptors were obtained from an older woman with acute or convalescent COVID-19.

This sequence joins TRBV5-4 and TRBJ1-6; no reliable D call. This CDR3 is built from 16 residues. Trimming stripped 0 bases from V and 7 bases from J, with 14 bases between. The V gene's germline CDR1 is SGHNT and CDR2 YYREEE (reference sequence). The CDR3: CASSLVTQSGNSPLHF. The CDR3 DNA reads TGTGCCAGCAGCTTGGTAACCCAAAGCGGCAATTCACCCCTCCACTTT.

The CDR3: CASSREPQETQYF. DNA for the CDR3: TGTGCCAGCAGCCGAGAACCCCAAGAGACCCAGTACTTC. The chain links TRBV7-3 to TRBJ2-5; unclear D gene. CDR3 length equals 13 residues. The germline gives CDR1 SGHTA, CDR2 FQGTGA. V gave up 5 bases and J gave up 1 base, with 8 bases separating them.

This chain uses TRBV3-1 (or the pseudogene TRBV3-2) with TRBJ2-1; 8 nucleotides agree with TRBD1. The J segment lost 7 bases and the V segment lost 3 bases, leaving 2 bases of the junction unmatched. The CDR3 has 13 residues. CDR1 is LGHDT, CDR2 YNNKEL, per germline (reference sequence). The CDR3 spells CASSHRGRNEQFF. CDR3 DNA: TGTGCCAGCAGCCACAGGGGGCGAAATGAGCAGTTCTTC.

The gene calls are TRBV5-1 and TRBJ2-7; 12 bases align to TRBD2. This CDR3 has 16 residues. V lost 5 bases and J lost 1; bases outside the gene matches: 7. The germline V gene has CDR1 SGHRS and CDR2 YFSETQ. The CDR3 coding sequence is TGCGCCAGCAGGCTCAGGACTAGCGGGGAGTCCTACGAGCAGTACTTC. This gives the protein CASRLRTSGESYEQYF. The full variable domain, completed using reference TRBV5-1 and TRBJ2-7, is KAGVTQTPRYLIKTRGQQVTLSCSPISGHRSVSWYQQTPGQGLQFLFEYFSETQRNKGNFPGRFSGRQFSNSRSEMNVSTLELGDSALYLCASRLRTSGESYEQYFGPGTRLTVT.

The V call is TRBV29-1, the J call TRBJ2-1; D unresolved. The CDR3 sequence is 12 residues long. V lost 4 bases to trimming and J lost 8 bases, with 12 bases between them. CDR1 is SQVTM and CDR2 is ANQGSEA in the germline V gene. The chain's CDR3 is CSVASQSDEQFF. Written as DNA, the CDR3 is TGCAGCGTTGCGTCCCAGTCCGATGAGCAGTTCTTC.